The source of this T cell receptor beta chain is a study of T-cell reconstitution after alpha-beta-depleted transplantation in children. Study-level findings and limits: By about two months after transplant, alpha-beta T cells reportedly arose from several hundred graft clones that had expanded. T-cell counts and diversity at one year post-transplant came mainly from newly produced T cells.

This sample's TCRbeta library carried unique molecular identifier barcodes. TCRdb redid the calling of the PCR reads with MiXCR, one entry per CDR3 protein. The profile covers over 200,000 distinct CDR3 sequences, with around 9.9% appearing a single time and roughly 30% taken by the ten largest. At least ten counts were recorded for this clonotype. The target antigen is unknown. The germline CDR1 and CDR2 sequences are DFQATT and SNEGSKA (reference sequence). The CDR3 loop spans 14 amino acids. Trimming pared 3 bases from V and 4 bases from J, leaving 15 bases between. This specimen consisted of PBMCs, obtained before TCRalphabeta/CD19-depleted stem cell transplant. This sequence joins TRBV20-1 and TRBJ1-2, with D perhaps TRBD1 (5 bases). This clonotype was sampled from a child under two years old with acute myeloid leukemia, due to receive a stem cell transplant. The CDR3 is CSASTGMGPYGYTF. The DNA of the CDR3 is TGCAGTGCTAGTACGGGAATGGGGCCCTATGGCTACACCTTC.